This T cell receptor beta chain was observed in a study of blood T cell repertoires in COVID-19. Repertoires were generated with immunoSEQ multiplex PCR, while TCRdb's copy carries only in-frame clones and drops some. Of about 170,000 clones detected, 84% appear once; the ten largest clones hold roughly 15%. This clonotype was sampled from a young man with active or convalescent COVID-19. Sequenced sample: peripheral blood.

CDR3 DNA sequence: TGTGCCAGCGGAGGGACAGGGAACTATGGCTACACCTTC. This gives the protein CASGGTGNYGYTF. The chain recombines TRBV9 with TRBJ1-2; 9 nucleotides line up with TRBD1. V was pared by 7 bases and J by 2 bases, with 3 bases of the junction left unmatched. CDR3 size: 13 residues. The germline gives CDR1 SGDLS, CDR2 YYNGEE.